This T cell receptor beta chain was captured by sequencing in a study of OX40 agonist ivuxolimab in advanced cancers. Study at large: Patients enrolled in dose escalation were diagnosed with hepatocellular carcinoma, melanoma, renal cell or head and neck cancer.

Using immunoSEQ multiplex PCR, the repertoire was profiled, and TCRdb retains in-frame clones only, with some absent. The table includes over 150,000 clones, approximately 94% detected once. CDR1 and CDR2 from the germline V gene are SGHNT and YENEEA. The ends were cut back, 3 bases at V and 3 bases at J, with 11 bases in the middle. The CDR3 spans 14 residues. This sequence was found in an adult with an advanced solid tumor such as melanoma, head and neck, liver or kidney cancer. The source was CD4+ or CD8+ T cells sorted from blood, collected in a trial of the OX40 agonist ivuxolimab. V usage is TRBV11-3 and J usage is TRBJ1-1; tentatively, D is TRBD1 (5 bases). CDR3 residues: CASSLGGMHTEAFF. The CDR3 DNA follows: TGTGCCAGCAGCTTGGGGGGAATGCACACTGAAGCTTTCTTT.